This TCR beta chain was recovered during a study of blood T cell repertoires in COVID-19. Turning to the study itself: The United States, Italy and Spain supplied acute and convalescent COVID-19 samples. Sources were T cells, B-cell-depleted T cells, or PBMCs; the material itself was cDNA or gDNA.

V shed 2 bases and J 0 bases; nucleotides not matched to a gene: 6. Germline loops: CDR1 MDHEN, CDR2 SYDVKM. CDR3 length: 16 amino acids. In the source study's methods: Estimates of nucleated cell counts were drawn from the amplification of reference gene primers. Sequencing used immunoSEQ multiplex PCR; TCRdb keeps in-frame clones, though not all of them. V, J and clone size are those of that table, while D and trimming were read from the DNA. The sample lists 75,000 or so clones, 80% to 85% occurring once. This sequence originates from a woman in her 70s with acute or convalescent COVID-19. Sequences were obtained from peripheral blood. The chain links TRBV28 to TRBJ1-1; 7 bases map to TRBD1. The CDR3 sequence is CASSLRRGQLNTEAFF. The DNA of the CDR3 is TGTGCCAGCAGTTTAAGGCGGGGACAGCTGAACACTGAAGCTTTCTTT.